This TCR beta chain is from a study of blood T cell repertoires in COVID-19. About the research overall: Whether acute or convalescent, the COVID-19 samples came from the United States, Italy and Spain. T cells, B-cell-depleted T cells, or PBMCs supplied cDNA or gDNA.

TCRdb keeps only in-frame clones here, not all; method: immunoSEQ multiplex PCR. The table includes some 110,000 clones, just over 85% detected once. The CDR3 runs to 15 residues. V was pared by 2 bases and J by 3 bases, with 6 bases of the junction left unmatched. Germline CDR1 is LNHNV and CDR2 is YYDKDF (reference sequence). The TCR sequence derives from a man in his forties or fifties with acute or convalescent COVID-19. Sample: peripheral blood. The V and J genes are TRBV15 and TRBJ2-7; 8 bases agree with TRBD2. The CDR3 bases are TGTGCCACCAGCAGAAATAGCGGGGCCAACTACGAGCAGTACTTC. Translated: CATSRNSGANYEQYF.